Listed here are 25 T cell receptor beta chains from one sample, sequenced in a study of shared clonotypes between healthy human individuals. Assay used: immunoSEQ multiplex PCR; TCRdb lists only in-frame clones, some missing. This table holds about 2.3 million clones, approximately 90% found once. The sample taken for sequencing was naive CD4+ T cells from PBMCs. Sample subset: CD45RA+ positively selected. These receptors were obtained from a young man in good health. Some clones in this sample may be carry-over from other donors' samples.

V usage is TRBV28 and J usage is TRBJ1-5; D might be TRBD1 (6 bases). Germline V gives CDR1 MDHEN, CDR2 SYDVKM. Trimming stripped 8 bases from V and 6 bases from J, with 23 bases between. The CDR3 loop spans 16 amino acids. CDR3 sequence: CASGPGGAAVRQPQHF. The DNA for the CDR3 is TGTGCCAGCGGACCTGGGGGGGCGGCCGTTCGTCAGCCCCAGCATTTT. The complete variable domain, with remaining parts taken from reference TRBV28 and TRBJ1-5, reads DVKVTQSSRYLVKRTGEKVFLECVQDMDHENMFWYRQDPGLGLRLIYFSYDVKMKEKGDIPEGYSVSREKKERFSLILESASTNQTSMYLCASGPGGAAVRQPQHFGDGTRLSIL.

The chain recombines TRBV4-3 with TRBJ1-2; 8 bases are a match to TRBD1. The CDR3 totals 15 residues. Losses at the gene ends were 0 bases for V and 5 bases for J; bases not matched to a gene: 5. Germline V CDR1 and CDR2: LGHNA, YSLEER. Written as DNA, the CDR3 is TGCGCCAGCAGCCAAGATCAGGGGGCTGGGTATGGCTACACCTTC. Its protein is CASSQDQGAGYGYTF.

The chain uses TRBV7-8 and TRBJ2-5; D gene unclear. V was cut by 1 base and J by 1 base, with 13 bases left in between. The CDR3 loop spans 16 amino acids. Germline V gene sequence: CDR1 SGHVS, CDR2 FQNEAQ. CDR3 sequence (DNA): TGTGCCAGCAGCTTAGTGTCTGCGGCCTTCCAAGAGACCCAGTACTTC. It specifies CASSLVSAAFQETQYF. The variable domain in full, completed from reference TRBV7-8 and TRBJ2-5, reads GAGVSQSPRYKVAKRGQDVALRCDPISGHVSLFWYQQALGQGPEFLTYFQNEAQLDKSGLPSDRFFAERPEGSVSTLKIQRTQQEDSAVYLCASSLVSAAFQETQYFGPGTRLLVL.

V usage is TRBV27 and J usage is TRBJ2-7; TRBD2 aligns across 8 bases. The germline V gene encodes CDR1 MNHEY and CDR2 SMNVEV (reference sequence). V gave up 0 bases and J gave up 0 bases; unmatched junction bases: 7. This CDR3 is 17 amino acids long. CDR3 sequence: CASSLSASGYGSYEQYF. CDR3 nucleotide sequence: TGTGCCAGCAGTTTATCGGCTAGCGGGTACGGCTCCTACGAGCAGTACTTC.

The J gene is TRBJ2-5, the V gene TRBV15; 10 nucleotides align to TRBD1. CDR3 length: 16 residues. The germline CDR1 and CDR2 sequences are LNHNV and YYDKDF (reference sequence). Germline trimming cut 4 bases from V and 5 bases from J; bases unmatched to any gene: 10. CDR3 bases: TGTGCCACCAGCACTACGCTATCGGACAGGGGGGAGACCCAGTACTTC. This sequence encodes CATSTTLSDRGETQYF.

This chain joins TRBV5-1 and TRBJ1-4; D is uncertain. V lost 4 bases to trimming and J lost 0 bases, with 10 bases between them. The CDR3 runs to 15 residues. Per germline, CDR1 SGHRS and CDR2 YFSETQ. CDR3 in DNA: TGCGCCAGCAGCCCCCTCGGGGCAACTAATGAAAAACTGTTTTTT. Amino acid sequence: CASSPLGATNEKLFF.

V usage is TRBV5-4 and J usage is TRBJ2-1; 10 bases fit TRBD2. Germline-derived CDR1 and CDR2 are SGHNT and YYREEE (reference sequence). J gave up 3 bases and V 1 base, and 1 base lay outside the gene matches. The CDR3 loop spans 15 amino acids. The CDR3 region has the DNA TGTGCCAGCAGCTTGACTAGCGGGGTCTACAATGAGCAGTTCTTC. This encodes CASSLTSGVYNEQFF.

This sequence joins TRBV10-3 and TRBJ2-1, with D perhaps TRBD2 (6 bases). CDR3 length: 13 amino acids. Germline loops: CDR1 ENHRY, CDR2 SYGVKD. Trimming took 10 bases from V and 9 from J, leaving 19 bases between them. CDR3 bases: TGTGCCAGCCGGGACTCTTTTCTTGTTGAGCAGTTCTTC. This translates into CASRDSFLVEQFF.

The V call is TRBV19, the J call TRBJ2-2; D perhaps matches TRBD2 (7 bases). V lost 5 bases, J lost 3 bases, and 16 bases lay in between. This CDR3 has 16 residues. Germline CDR1 is LNHDA and CDR2 is SQIVND (reference sequence). Here the CDR3 reads CASSPVGGLDTGELFF. In DNA, the CDR3 is TGTGCCAGTAGTCCTGTGGGGGGGCTCGACACCGGGGAGCTGTTTTTT.

CDR3 residues: CASSDGDTYQPQHF. The DNA for the CDR3 is TGTGCCAGCAGCGATGGGGACACTTATCAGCCCCAGCATTTT. The chain combines TRBV6-5 with TRBJ1-5, with D tentatively TRBD1 (6 bases). Trimming removed 6 bases at V and 5 bases at J, with 14 bases between. CDR3 length equals 14 residues. The germline gives CDR1 MNHEY, CDR2 SVGAGI.

Remarks on this clone: The sample has other DNA sequences that encode this CDR3 too. The J gene is TRBJ2-1, the V gene TRBV7-3, with TRBD2 identical over 7 bases. This CDR3 is built from 13 residues. J was trimmed by 4 bases and V by 5 bases; bases with no gene match: 2. Germline V gene lookup returns CDR1 SGHTA and CDR2 FQGTGA. The CDR3 DNA sequence: TGTGCCAGCAGCGCCGGGGGGTACAATGAGCAGTTCTTC. Amino acids: CASSAGGYNEQFF. The variable domain in full, completed from reference TRBV7-3 and TRBJ2-1, reads GAGVSQTPSNKVTEKGKYVELRCDPISGHTALYWYRQSLGQGPEFLIYFQGTGAADDSGLPNDRFFAVRPEGSVSTLKIQRTERGDSAVYLCASSAGGYNEQFFGPGTRLTVL.

J is TRBJ2-1 and V is TRBV9, with D uncertain. V was shortened by 1 base and J by 9 bases, with 11 bases between the two germline ends. The CDR3 has 13 residues. Per the germline V gene, CDR1 is SGDLS and CDR2 is YYNGEE. In DNA form, the CDR3 reads TGTGCCAGCAGCGTAATAGGAAATAGTGAGCAGTTCTTC. It specifies CASSVIGNSEQFF.

The rearrangement links TRBV7-8 to TRBJ2-2; D uncertain. Germline V CDR1 and CDR2: SGHVS, FQNEAQ. Trimming shortened V by 2 bases and J by 5 bases, and 9 bases separated the two germline ends. This CDR3 has 14 amino acids. CDR3 amino acids: CASSLRVGTGELFF. The CDR3 DNA follows: TGTGCCAGCAGCTTAAGGGTGGGGACCGGGGAGCTGTTTTTT.

This clone was seen only a few times. The V call is TRBV6-5, the J call TRBJ1-1; D remains ambiguous. Trimming pared 3 bases from V and 2 bases from J, leaving 16 bases between. CDR1 is MNHEY, CDR2 SVGAGI, per germline. The CDR3 runs to 16 residues. CDR3 protein: CASSYLGRRSNTEAFF. The CDR3 nucleotides are TGTGCCAGCAGTTATCTAGGGAGGCGAAGCAACACTGAAGCTTTCTTT.

The genes are TRBV18 and TRBJ2-3; D is ambiguous. Germline-derived CDR1 and CDR2 are KGHSH and LQKENI. Trimming pared 2 bases from V and 2 bases from J, leaving 11 bases between. CDR3 length: 15 amino acids. The CDR3 DNA is TGTGCCAGCTCACCAGCGACCCGCTCCACAGATACGCAGTATTTT. Its translation is CASSPATRSTDTQYF. Looking up the rest from reference TRBV18 and TRBJ2-3 gives the full variable domain: NAGVMQNPRHLVRRRGQEARLRCSPMKGHSHVYWYRQLPEEGLKFMVYLQKENIIDESGMPKERFSAEFPKEGPSILRIQQVVRGDSAAYFCASSPATRSTDTQYFGPGTRLTVL.

Points on this clone: The same CDR3 arises from other DNA sequences in this sample as well. The CDR3 nucleotides are TGCGCCAGCAGCTTGGACAGGGGAAACTATGGCTACACCTTC. Protein product: CASSLDRGNYGYTF. This chain joins TRBV5-1 and TRBJ1-2; TRBD1 matches 7 bases. The trim removed 0 bases at V and 2 bases at J, leaving 1 base unmatched. Germline V gene data show CDR1 as SGHRS and CDR2 as YFSETQ. The CDR3 runs to 14 residues.

V gene TRBV28 combines with J gene TRBJ1-5; D is unresolved. The germline gives CDR1 MDHEN, CDR2 SYDVKM. Trimming stripped 7 bases from V and 0 bases from J, with 13 bases between. The CDR3 sequence is 15 residues long. The CDR3 DNA follows: TGTGCCAGCACCTTAGGGTCCCCTAGCAATCAGCCCCAGCATTTT. It specifies CASTLGSPSNQPQHF.

This rearrangement joins TRBV5-1 to TRBJ2-7, with no clear D. V was pared by 5 bases and J by 3 bases, with 15 bases between. Germline loops: CDR1 SGHRS, CDR2 YFSETQ. The CDR3 loop spans 14 amino acids. CDR3 bases: TGCGCCAGCAGTTTATCCTGGGATGGCTACGAGCAGTACTTC. This codes for CASSLSWDGYEQYF.

As to this clone: Other DNA sequences in this specimen translate into the identical CDR3. The chain couples TRBV11-2 to TRBJ1-1; 7 nucleotides match TRBD1. CDR1 SGHAT and CDR2 FQNNGV come from the germline V gene. V lost 1 base and J lost 4; bases outside the gene matches: 3. There are 14 residues in the CDR3. The CDR3 sequence is CASSLVGTVTEAFF. The CDR3 nucleotides are TGTGCCAGCAGCTTAGTAGGGACAGTCACTGAAGCTTTCTTT.

For this clone: The same CDR3 arises from other DNA sequences in this sample as well. This sequence joins TRBV11-2 and TRBJ2-3; D remains unclear. V lost 5 bases and J 3 bases, leaving 9 bases between the germline ends. Germline V gene sequence: CDR1 SGHAT, CDR2 FQNNGV. This CDR3 region has 13 residues. DNA of the CDR3: TGTGCCAGCAGCCTCGCCGGGACAGATACGCAGTATTTT. As protein: CASSLAGTDTQYF.

The chain joins TRBV7-2 to TRBJ2-5; the D call may be TRBD1 or TRBD2 (6 bases each). In germline, CDR1 is SGHTA, CDR2 FQGNSA. The CDR3 is 15 residues long. The V end was cut by 5 bases, the J end by 5 bases, with 18 bases between. CDR3 loop: CASSERPGAWETQYF. The CDR3 DNA follows: TGTGCCAGCAGCGAGAGGCCGGGGGCTTGGGAGACCCAGTACTTC. The full variable domain, in which reference TRBV7-2 and TRBJ2-5 provide the parts outside the CDR3, is GAGVSQSPSNKVTEKGKDVELRCDPISGHTALYWYRQSLGQGLEFLIYFQGNSAPDKSGLPSDRFSAERTGGSVSTLTIQRTQQEDSAVYLCASSERPGAWETQYFGPGTRLLVL.

This chain's CDR3 is CASSSGSIGGNEQFF. For the CDR3, the DNA is TGTGCCAGCAGTAGCGGGAGTATCGGCGGCAATGAGCAGTTCTTC. The V call is TRBV28, the J call TRBJ2-1; 8 nucleotides line up with TRBD2. Germline CDR1 and CDR2: MDHEN and SYDVKM. The CDR3 covers 15 residues. The J segment lost 6 bases and the V segment lost 5 bases, leaving 9 bases of the junction unmatched.

V gene TRBV7-9 combines with J gene TRBJ1-2; no definite D call. V lost 3 bases, J lost 7 bases, and 3 bases lay in between. The CDR3 has 10 amino acids. Germline V CDR1 and CDR2: SEHNR, FQNEAQ (reference sequence). CDR3 protein: CASSFGGYTF. CDR3 bases: TGTGCCAGCAGCTTCGGTGGCTACACCTTC.

The chain links TRBV28 to TRBJ1-4; D is unresolved. Trimming removed 2 bases from V and 6 bases from J, with 10 bases in between. This CDR3 comprises 14 residues. The germline CDR1 and CDR2 sequences are MDHEN and SYDVKM. The CDR3 reads CASSLLGQYEKLFF. In DNA, the CDR3 is TGTGCCAGCAGTTTACTGGGTCAATATGAAAAACTGTTTTTT.

The V and J genes are TRBV5-4 and TRBJ1-1; no clear D gene. Looked up from germline, CDR1 is SGHNT and CDR2 is YYREEE (reference sequence). CDR3 length: 15 amino acids. Trimming stripped 0 bases from V and 0 bases from J, with 9 bases between. CDR3 nucleotides: TGTGCCAGCAGCTTGGCTGGCAGACTGAACACTGAAGCTTTCTTT. Its protein product is CASSLAGRLNTEAFF.